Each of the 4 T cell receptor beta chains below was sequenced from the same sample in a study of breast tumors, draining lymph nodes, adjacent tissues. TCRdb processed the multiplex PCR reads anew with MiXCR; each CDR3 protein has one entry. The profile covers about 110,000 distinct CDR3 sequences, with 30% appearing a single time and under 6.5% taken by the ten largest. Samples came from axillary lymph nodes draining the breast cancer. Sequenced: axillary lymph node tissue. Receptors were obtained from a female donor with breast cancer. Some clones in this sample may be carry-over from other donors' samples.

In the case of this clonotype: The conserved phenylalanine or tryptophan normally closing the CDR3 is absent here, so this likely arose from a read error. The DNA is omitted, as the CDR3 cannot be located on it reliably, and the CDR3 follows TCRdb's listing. The CDR3 region is CASSLKGP. This sequence joins TRBV7-9 and TRBJ1-6. CDR1 is SEHNR, CDR2 FQNEAQ, per germline (reference sequence). Counting both end residues, the CDR3 totals 8 amino acids.

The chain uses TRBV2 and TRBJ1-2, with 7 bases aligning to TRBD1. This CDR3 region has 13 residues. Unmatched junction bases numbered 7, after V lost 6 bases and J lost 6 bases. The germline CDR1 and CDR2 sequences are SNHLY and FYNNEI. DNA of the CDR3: TGTGCCAGCAGCCCGACAGGGAGTGATGGCTACACCTTC. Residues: CASSPTGSDGYTF. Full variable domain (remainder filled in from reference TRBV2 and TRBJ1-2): EPEVTQTPSHQVTQMGQEVILRCVPISNHLYFYWYRQILGQKVEFLVSFYNNEISEKSEIFDDQFSVERPDGSNFTLKIRSTKLEDSAMYFCASSPTGSDGYTFGSGTRLTVV.

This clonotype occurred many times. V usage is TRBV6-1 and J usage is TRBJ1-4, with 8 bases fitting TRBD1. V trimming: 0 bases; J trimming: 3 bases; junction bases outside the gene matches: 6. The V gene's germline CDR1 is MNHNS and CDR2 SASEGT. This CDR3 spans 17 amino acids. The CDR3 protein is CASSEAGRGLSNEKLFF. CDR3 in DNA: TGTGCCAGCAGTGAAGCGGGCAGGGGGCTATCTAATGAAAAACTGTTTTTT.

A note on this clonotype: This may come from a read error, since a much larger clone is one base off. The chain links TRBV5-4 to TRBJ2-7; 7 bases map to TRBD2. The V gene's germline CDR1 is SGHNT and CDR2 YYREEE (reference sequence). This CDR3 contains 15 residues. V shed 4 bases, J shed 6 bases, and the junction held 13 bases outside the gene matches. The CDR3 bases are TGTGCCAGCAGCCCGTCTACCCCAGCGGGACCCGAGCAGTACTTC. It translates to CASSPSTPAGPEQYF.